This TCR beta chain stems from a study of shared clonotypes between healthy human individuals. The repertoire was sequenced with immunoSEQ multiplex PCR; TCRdb's copy has only in-frame clones and lacks some. The table shows approximately 2,300,000 clones, with just under 95% occurring only once. V was trimmed by 2 bases and J by 11 bases, leaving 9 bases between them. The CDR3 loop spans 10 amino acids. Germline V lookup: CDR1 DFQATT, CDR2 SNEGSKA (reference sequence). Study-wide results and limits: Memory subsets generally showed lower estimated richness than naive subsets. Generation probabilities of non-shared clonotypes were lower (relative to those shared by all four donors). Few donors limited the genetic and exposure-history diversity represented. Roughly 5% of naive CD4 clonotypes were common to a handful of donors.

This clone was picked up a small number of times. Its antigen is unidentified. Sequencing used naive CD4+ T cells from PBMCs. Subset here: CD45RA+ positively selected. The V gene is TRBV20-1, the J gene TRBJ1-1, with no clear D. The clonotype originates from a man between 18 and 29 years old in good health. Some clones in this sample may be carry-over from other donors' samples. The CDR3 loop is CSARSGMAFF. CDR3 sequence (DNA): TGCAGTGCTAGAAGTGGGATGGCTTTCTTT.